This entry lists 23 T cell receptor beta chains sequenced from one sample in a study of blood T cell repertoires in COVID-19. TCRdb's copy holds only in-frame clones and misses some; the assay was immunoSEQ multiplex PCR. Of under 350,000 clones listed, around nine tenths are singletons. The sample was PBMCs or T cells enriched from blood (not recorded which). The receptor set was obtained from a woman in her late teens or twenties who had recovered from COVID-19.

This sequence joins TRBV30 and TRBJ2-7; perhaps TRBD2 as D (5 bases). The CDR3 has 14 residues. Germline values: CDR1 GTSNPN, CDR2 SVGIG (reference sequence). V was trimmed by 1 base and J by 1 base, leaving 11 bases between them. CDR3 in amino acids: CAWSGDRGSYEQYF. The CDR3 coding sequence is TGTGCCTGGAGTGGGGATCGCGGGTCCTACGAGCAGTACTTC.

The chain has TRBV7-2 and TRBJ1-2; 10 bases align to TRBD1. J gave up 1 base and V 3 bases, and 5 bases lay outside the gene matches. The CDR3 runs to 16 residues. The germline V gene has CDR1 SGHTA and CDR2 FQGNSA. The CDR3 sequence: CASSFPGDRGNYGYTF. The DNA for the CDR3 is TGTGCCAGCAGCTTCCCCGGGGACAGGGGTAACTATGGCTACACCTTC.

The CDR3 DNA sequence: TGCAGCGTTGAAGATCGGACGGGAGGGCCACTGTTCGAGCAGTACTTC. Its protein is CSVEDRTGGPLFEQYF. J is TRBJ2-7 and V is TRBV29-1; 8 bases line up with TRBD2. The length of the CDR3 is 16 residues. The J segment lost 6 bases and the V segment lost 0 bases, leaving 13 bases of the junction unmatched. The germline gives CDR1 SQVTM, CDR2 ANQGSEA.

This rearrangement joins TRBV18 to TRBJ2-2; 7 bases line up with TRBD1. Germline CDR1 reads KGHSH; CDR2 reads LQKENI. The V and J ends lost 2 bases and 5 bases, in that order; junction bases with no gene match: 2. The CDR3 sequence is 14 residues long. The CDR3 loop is CASSPETGTGELFF. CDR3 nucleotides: TGTGCCAGCTCACCAGAGACAGGGACCGGGGAGCTGTTTTTT.

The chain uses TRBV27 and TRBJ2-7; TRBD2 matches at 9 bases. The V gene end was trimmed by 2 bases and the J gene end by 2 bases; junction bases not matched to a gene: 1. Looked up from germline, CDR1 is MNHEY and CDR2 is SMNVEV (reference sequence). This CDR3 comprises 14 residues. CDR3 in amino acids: CASSLAGGTYEQYF. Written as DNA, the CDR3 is TGTGCCAGCAGTTTAGCGGGAGGGACCTACGAGCAGTACTTC.

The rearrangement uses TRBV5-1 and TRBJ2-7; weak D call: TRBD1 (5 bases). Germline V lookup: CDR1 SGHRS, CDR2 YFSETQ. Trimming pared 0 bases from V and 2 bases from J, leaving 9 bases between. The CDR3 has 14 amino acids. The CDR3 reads CASSLEGIAYEQYF. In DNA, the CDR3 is TGCGCCAGCAGCTTGGAGGGGATTGCCTACGAGCAGTACTTC.

The CDR3 region is CASSLPPGLATYEQYF. CDR3 DNA: TGTGCCAGCAGCTTACCGCCGGGACTAGCGACATACGAGCAGTACTTC. This chain uses TRBV7-9 with TRBJ2-7; 10 nucleotides line up with TRBD2. Per the germline V gene, CDR1 is SEHNR and CDR2 is FQNEAQ (reference sequence). The ends lost 2 bases at V and 4 bases at J; junction bases unmatched: 8. The CDR3 has 16 amino acids.

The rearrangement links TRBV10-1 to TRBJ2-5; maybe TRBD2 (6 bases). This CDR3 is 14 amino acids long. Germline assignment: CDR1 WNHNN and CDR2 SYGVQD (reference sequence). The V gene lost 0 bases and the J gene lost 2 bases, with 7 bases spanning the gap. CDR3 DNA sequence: TGCGCCAGCAGTGAGTCTGCGGGACAAGAGACCCAGTACTTC. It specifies CASSESAGQETQYF.

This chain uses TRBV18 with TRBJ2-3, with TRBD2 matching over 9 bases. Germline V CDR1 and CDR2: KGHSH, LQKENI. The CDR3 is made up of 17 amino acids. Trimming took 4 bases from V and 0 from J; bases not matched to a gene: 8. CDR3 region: CASSLGASGMSTDTQYF. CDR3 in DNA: TGTGCCAGCTCACTGGGGGCTAGCGGGATGAGCACAGATACGCAGTATTTT.

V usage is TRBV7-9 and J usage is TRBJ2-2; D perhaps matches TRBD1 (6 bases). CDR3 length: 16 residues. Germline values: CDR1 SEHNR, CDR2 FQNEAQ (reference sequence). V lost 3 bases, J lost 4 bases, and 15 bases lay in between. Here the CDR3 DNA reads TGTGCCAGCAGCTTCTTCCCACAGGGACCCACCGGGGAGCTGTTTTTT. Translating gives CASSFFPQGPTGELFF.

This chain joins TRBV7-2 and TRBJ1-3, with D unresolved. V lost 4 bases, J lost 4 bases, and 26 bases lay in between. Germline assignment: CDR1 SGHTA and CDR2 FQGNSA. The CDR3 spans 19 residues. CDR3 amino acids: CASSSGRSTAIGVGNTIYF. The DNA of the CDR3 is TGTGCCAGCAGCTCTGGTCGCTCGACCGCTATCGGAGTCGGAAACACCATATATTTT.

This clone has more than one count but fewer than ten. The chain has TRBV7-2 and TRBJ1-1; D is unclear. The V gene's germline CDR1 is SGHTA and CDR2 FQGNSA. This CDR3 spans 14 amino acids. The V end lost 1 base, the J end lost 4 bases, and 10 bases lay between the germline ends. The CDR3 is CASSLVGPRTEAFF. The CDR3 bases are TGTGCCAGCAGCTTAGTTGGGCCCCGCACTGAAGCTTTCTTT.

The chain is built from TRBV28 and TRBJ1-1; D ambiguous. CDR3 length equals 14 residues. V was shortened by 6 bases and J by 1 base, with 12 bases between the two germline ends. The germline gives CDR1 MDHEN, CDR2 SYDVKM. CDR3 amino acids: CASSAPNSNTEAFF. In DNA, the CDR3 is TGTGCCAGCAGCGCCCCCAACTCGAACACTGAAGCTTTCTTT.

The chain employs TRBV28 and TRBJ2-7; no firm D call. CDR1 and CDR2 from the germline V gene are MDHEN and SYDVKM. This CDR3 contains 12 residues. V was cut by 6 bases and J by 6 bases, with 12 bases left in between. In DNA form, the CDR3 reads TGTGCCAGCAGCCCACAGTTAGGCGAGCAGTACTTC. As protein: CASSPQLGEQYF.

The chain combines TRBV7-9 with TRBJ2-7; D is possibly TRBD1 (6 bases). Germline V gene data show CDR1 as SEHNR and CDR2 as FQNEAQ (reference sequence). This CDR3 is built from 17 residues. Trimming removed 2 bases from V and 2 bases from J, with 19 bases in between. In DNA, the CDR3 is TGTGCCAGCAGCTTACATTCTTCGGGGACACGGCCCTACGAGCAGTACTTC. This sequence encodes CASSLHSSGTRPYEQYF.

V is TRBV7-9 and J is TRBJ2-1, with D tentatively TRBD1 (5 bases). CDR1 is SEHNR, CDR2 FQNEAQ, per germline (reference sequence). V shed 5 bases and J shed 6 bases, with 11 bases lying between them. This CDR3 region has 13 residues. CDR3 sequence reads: CASSPGQGNEQFF. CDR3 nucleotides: TGTGCCAGCAGCCCCGGCCAGGGCAATGAGCAGTTCTTC.

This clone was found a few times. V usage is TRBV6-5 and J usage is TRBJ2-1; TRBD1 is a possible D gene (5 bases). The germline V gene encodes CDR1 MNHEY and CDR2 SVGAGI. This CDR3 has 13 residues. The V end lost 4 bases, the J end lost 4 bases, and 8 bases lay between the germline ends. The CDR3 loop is CASSFYRYNEQFF. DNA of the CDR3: TGTGCCAGCAGTTTCTACAGGTACAATGAGCAGTTCTTC.

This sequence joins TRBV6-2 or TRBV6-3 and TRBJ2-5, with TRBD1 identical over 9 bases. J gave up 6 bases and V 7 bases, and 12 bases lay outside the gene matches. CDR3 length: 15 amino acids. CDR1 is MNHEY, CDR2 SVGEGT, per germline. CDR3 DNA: TGTGCCAGCAACCCCGGACAGGGGAATGTTAAGACCCAGTACTTC. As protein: CASNPGQGNVKTQYF.

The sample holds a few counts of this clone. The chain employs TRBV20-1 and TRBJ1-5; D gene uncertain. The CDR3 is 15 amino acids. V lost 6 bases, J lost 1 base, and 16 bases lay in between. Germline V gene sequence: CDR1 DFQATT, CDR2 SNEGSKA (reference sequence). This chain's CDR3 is CSASPGLLSNQPQHF. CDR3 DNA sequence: TGCAGTGCAAGTCCTGGCCTCTTAAGCAATCAGCCCCAGCATTTT.

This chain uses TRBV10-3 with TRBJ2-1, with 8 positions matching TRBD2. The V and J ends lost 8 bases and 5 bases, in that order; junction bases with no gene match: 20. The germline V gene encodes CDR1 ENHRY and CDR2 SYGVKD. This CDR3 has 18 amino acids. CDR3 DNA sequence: TGTGCCATCTCGGGGGGTAATCGGGAGGGCCAGTCACACAATGAGCAGTTCTTC. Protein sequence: CAISGGNREGQSHNEQFF.

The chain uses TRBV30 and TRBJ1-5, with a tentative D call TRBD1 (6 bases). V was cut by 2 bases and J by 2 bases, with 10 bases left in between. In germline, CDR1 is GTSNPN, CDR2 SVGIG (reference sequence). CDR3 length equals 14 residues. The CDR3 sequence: CAWSQGLGNQPQHF. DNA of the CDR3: TGTGCCTGGAGTCAGGGGCTAGGCAATCAGCCCCAGCATTTT. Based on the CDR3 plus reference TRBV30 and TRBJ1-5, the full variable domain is SQTIHQWPATLVQPVGSPLSLECTVEGTSNPNLYWYRQAAGRGLQLLFYSVGIGQISSEVPQNLSASRPQDRQFILSSKKLLLSDSGFYLCAWSQGLGNQPQHFGDGTRLSIL.

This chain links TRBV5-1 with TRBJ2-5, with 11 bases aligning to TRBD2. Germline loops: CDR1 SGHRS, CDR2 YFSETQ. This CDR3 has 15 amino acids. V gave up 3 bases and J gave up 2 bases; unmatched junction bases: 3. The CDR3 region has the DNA TGCGCCAGCAGCTATGGGACTAGCGGACAAGAGACCCAGTACTTC. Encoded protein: CASSYGTSGQETQYF.

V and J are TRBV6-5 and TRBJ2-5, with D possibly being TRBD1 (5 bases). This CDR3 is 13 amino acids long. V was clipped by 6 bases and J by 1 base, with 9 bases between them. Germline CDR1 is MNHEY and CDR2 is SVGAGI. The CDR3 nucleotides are TGTGCCAGCAGACCCGACAGCCAAGAGACCCAGTACTTC. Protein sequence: CASRPDSQETQYF.